This TCR beta chain was sequenced for a study of blood T cells in healthy people across ages. This clonotype was seen only a few times. This CDR3 has 13 amino acids. Germline CDR1 is SEHNR and CDR2 is FQNEAQ (reference sequence). The germline V and J ends were trimmed by 5 bases and 6 bases, with 12 bases remaining between them. Together with a sample-barcoded 5' primer, a J-beta primer mix was included in a second PCR lasting roughly 7 to 11 cycles. MiXCR, applied by TCRdb to the 5' RACE reads, yields one record per CDR3 protein. The sample contains about 1.1 million distinct CDR3 sequences, approximately 38% of which appear only once.

The TCR comes from a man aged 18 to 30 in good health. V and J are TRBV7-9 and TRBJ2-3; no firm D call. Material: blood. CDR3 loop: CASSASPGDTQYF. DNA for the CDR3: TGTGCCAGCAGCGCCTCGCCCGGGGATACGCAGTATTTT.